These T cell receptor beta chains were read from a single sample in a study of blood T cells in healthy people across ages. MiXCR was run by TCRdb on the 5' RACE reads, yielding one entry per CDR3 protein. Of 720,000 or so distinct CDR3 sequences in the sample, about 43% were seen once. Specimen: blood. The origin of the receptors is a man of 80 years or more in good health. Each CDR3 is given with its conserved first and last residue. The D gene is left open where the match is weak. The size field is filled for only some rows; it gives once, few, many or a size class.

d_gene,v_gene,j_gene,abundance,CDR3aa,CDR3nt
TRBD2,TRBV7-2,TRBJ2-7,-,CASREPGTTYEQYF,TGTGCCAGCAGGGAACCTGGGACTACCTACGAGCAGTACTTC
-,TRBV4-1,TRBJ2-3,-,CASSQDRGTFGTDTQYF,TGCGCCAGCAGCCAAGATCGGGGGACTTTTGGCACAGATACGCAGTATTTT
-,TRBV6-2/TRBV6-3,TRBJ2-2,-,CASSVALGELFF,TGTGCCAGCAGCGTTGCCCTGGGGGAGCTGTTTTTT
TRBD2,TRBV7-8,TRBJ2-7,many,CASSLSSGTYEQYF,TGTGCCAGCAGCTTATCTAGCGGGACTTACGAGCAGTACTTC
-,TRBV14,TRBJ1-2,-,CASSPRIRGGYTF,TGTGCCAGCAGCCCAAGGATAAGGGGAGGCTACACCTTC
-,TRBV29-1,TRBJ1-2,few,CSVDGQTNYGYTF,TGCAGCGTTGATGGCCAGACTAACTATGGCTACACCTTC
-,TRBV11-2,TRBJ2-5,-,CASSVTLQGTQYF,TGTGCCAGCAGCGTGACACTACAAGGGACCCAGTACTTC
-,TRBV14,TRBJ2-6,-,CASSHDPGANVLTF,TGTGCCAGCAGCCACGACCCTGGGGCCAACGTCCTGACTTTC
-,TRBV24-1,TRBJ2-6,-,CATSPTSGASGANVLTF,TGTGCCACCAGTCCCACGTCGGGAGCCTCTGGGGCCAACGTCCTGACTTTC
-,TRBV3-1,TRBJ2-7,-,CASSQDLVTYEQYF,TGTGCCAGCAGCCAAGATTTGGTAACCTACGAGCAGTACTTC
-,TRBV9,TRBJ2-1,-,CASSVAAQSGSNEQFF,TGTGCCAGCAGCGTAGCGGCGCAATCGGGGTCTAATGAGCAGTTCTTC
-,TRBV21-1,TRBJ2-3,-,CASRGPGTAGDTQYF,TGTGCCAGCAGGGGACCTGGGACCGCGGGAGATACGCAGTATTTT
-,TRBV5-6,TRBJ2-7,few,CASGLRDGWREQYF,TGTGCCAGCGGACTCCGGGACGGTTGGCGCGAGCAGTACTTC
-,TRBV5-1,TRBJ2-5,many,CASSRQTDWQETQYF,TGCGCCAGCAGCCGGCAGACGGACTGGCAAGAGACCCAGTACTTC
-,TRBV7-9,TRBJ2-1,-,CASSPDMSEEQFF,TGTGCCAGCAGCCCCGATATGTCTGAGGAGCAGTTCTTC
TRBD2,TRBV9,TRBJ2-1,few,CASSVLAGGLGNEQFF,TGTGCCAGCAGCGTCCTAGCGGGGGGCCTAGGGAATGAGCAGTTCTTC
TRBD2,TRBV29-1,TRBJ2-5,many,CSVAAGGGETQYF,TGCAGCGTTGCAGCGGGGGGAGGAGAGACCCAGTACTTC
-,TRBV2,TRBJ2-5,few,CASSEVRVEETQYF,TGTGCCAGCAGTGAAGTCAGGGTCGAAGAGACCCAGTACTTC
-,TRBV4-2,TRBJ2-7,few,CASSQAFGGYEQYF,TGTGCCAGCAGCCAAGCATTTGGGGGGTACGAGCAGTACTTC
-,TRBV6-2/TRBV6-3,TRBJ2-3,-,CASSYSIARVTKDTQYF,TGTGCCAGCAGTTACTCGATAGCCAGGGTCACAAAAGATACGCAGTATTTT
TRBD1,TRBV20-1,TRBJ2-3,-,CSAQDRATDTQYF,TGCAGTGCCCAGGACAGGGCAACAGATACGCAGTATTTT
-,TRBV6-2/TRBV6-3,TRBJ1-5,-,CASSRVLNQPQHF,TGTGCCAGCAGTCGGGTCCTCAATCAGCCCCAGCATTTT
TRBD2,TRBV20-1,TRBJ2-3,-,CSASYGGLAGGDTQYF,TGCAGTGCTAGTTATGGGGGACTAGCGGGAGGGGATACGCAGTATTTT
-,TRBV12-3/TRBV12-4,TRBJ2-3,few,CASSFVFSGGADTQYF,TGTGCCAGCAGTTTCGTGTTTTCAGGGGGGGCAGATACGCAGTATTTT
-,TRBV7-2,TRBJ2-5,-,CASSPQAGLQETQYF,TGTGCCAGCAGCCCTCAAGCCGGGCTTCAAGAGACCCAGTACTTC
TRBD1,TRBV12-5,TRBJ1-1,few,CASGWDRVEAFF,TGTGCTAGTGGTTGGGACAGAGTAGAAGCTTTCTTT
TRBD2,TRBV3-1,TRBJ2-3,-,CASSQEGAGLAGSTDTQYF,TGTGCCAGCAGCCAAGAAGGGGCCGGGCTAGCGGGTAGCACAGATACGCAGTATTTT
TRBD2,TRBV7-9,TRBJ2-5,-,CASTPGGRGGQETQYF,TGTGCCAGCACCCCGGGGGGACGGGGGGGCCAAGAGACCCAGTACTTC
TRBD2,TRBV27,TRBJ2-1,-,CASSRPSGGRGEQFF,TGTGCCAGCAGTCGACCTAGCGGGGGGAGAGGTGAGCAGTTCTTC
-,TRBV28,TRBJ2-7,-,CVSSYGGPNSYEQYF,TGTGTCAGCAGTTACGGGGGGCCGAACTCCTACGAGCAGTACTTC
-,TRBV7-8,TRBJ1-1,-,CASSLDKEAFF,TGTGCCAGTAGCCTGGACAAGGAAGCTTTCTTT
-,TRBV7-8,TRBJ2-7,many,CASSRRDSIYEQYF,TGTGCCAGCAGCCGCCGGGACTCAATTTACGAGCAGTACTTC
-,TRBV6-6,TRBJ2-3,-,CASSYAPRADTQYF,TGTGCCAGCAGTTACGCACCGAGGGCAGATACGCAGTATTTT
TRBD2,TRBV7-2,TRBJ2-1,-,CASSPAGTSGYNEQFF,TGTGCCAGCAGCCCGGCCGGGACTAGCGGTTACAATGAGCAGTTCTTC